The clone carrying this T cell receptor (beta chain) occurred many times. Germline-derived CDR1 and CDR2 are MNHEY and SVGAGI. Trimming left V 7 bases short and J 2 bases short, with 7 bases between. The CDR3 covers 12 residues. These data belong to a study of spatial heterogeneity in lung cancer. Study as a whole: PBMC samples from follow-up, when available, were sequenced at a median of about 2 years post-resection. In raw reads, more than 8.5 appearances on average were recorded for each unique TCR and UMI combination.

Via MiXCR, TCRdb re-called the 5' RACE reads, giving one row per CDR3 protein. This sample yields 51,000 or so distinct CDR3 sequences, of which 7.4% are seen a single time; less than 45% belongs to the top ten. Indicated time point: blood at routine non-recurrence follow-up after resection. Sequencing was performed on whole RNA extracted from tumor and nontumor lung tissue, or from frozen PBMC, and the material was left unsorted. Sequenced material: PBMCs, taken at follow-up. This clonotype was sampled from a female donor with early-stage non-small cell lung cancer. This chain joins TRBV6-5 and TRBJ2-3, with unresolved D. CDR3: CASKDFTDTQYF. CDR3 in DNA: TGTGCCAGCAAAGACTTCACAGATACGCAGTATTTT.